This T cell receptor (beta chain) came from a study of blood T cell repertoires in COVID-19. Background on the study: The origin of the acute and convalescent COVID-19 samples was the United States, Italy and Spain. The cDNA or gDNA used as material had been derived from T cells, B-cell-depleted T cells, or PBMCs.

V gave up 3 bases and J gave up 7 bases, with 20 bases separating them. CDR3 size: 17 residues. CDR1 is SGHRS, CDR2 YFSETQ, per germline. In the authors' methods: Reference gene primer amplification gave estimated nucleated cell counts. The table came from immunoSEQ multiplex PCR; TCRdb's copy has only in-frame clones and leaves some out. V and J calls and clone size are as listed in that table; D and trimming were resolved from the DNA. Of 95,000 to 110,000 clones in the sample, around 90% are singletons; the top ten hold approximately 3.5%. The sequencing input was peripheral blood. The clonotype comes from a woman aged 60-75 years with acute or convalescent COVID-19. V is TRBV5-1 and J is TRBJ1-6; possible D gene TRBD1, 5 bases. CDR3 sequence reads: CASSSETVLGANSPLHF. The CDR3 nucleotides are TGCGCCAGCAGCTCCGAGACAGTTTTAGGGGCCAATTCACCCCTCCACTTT.